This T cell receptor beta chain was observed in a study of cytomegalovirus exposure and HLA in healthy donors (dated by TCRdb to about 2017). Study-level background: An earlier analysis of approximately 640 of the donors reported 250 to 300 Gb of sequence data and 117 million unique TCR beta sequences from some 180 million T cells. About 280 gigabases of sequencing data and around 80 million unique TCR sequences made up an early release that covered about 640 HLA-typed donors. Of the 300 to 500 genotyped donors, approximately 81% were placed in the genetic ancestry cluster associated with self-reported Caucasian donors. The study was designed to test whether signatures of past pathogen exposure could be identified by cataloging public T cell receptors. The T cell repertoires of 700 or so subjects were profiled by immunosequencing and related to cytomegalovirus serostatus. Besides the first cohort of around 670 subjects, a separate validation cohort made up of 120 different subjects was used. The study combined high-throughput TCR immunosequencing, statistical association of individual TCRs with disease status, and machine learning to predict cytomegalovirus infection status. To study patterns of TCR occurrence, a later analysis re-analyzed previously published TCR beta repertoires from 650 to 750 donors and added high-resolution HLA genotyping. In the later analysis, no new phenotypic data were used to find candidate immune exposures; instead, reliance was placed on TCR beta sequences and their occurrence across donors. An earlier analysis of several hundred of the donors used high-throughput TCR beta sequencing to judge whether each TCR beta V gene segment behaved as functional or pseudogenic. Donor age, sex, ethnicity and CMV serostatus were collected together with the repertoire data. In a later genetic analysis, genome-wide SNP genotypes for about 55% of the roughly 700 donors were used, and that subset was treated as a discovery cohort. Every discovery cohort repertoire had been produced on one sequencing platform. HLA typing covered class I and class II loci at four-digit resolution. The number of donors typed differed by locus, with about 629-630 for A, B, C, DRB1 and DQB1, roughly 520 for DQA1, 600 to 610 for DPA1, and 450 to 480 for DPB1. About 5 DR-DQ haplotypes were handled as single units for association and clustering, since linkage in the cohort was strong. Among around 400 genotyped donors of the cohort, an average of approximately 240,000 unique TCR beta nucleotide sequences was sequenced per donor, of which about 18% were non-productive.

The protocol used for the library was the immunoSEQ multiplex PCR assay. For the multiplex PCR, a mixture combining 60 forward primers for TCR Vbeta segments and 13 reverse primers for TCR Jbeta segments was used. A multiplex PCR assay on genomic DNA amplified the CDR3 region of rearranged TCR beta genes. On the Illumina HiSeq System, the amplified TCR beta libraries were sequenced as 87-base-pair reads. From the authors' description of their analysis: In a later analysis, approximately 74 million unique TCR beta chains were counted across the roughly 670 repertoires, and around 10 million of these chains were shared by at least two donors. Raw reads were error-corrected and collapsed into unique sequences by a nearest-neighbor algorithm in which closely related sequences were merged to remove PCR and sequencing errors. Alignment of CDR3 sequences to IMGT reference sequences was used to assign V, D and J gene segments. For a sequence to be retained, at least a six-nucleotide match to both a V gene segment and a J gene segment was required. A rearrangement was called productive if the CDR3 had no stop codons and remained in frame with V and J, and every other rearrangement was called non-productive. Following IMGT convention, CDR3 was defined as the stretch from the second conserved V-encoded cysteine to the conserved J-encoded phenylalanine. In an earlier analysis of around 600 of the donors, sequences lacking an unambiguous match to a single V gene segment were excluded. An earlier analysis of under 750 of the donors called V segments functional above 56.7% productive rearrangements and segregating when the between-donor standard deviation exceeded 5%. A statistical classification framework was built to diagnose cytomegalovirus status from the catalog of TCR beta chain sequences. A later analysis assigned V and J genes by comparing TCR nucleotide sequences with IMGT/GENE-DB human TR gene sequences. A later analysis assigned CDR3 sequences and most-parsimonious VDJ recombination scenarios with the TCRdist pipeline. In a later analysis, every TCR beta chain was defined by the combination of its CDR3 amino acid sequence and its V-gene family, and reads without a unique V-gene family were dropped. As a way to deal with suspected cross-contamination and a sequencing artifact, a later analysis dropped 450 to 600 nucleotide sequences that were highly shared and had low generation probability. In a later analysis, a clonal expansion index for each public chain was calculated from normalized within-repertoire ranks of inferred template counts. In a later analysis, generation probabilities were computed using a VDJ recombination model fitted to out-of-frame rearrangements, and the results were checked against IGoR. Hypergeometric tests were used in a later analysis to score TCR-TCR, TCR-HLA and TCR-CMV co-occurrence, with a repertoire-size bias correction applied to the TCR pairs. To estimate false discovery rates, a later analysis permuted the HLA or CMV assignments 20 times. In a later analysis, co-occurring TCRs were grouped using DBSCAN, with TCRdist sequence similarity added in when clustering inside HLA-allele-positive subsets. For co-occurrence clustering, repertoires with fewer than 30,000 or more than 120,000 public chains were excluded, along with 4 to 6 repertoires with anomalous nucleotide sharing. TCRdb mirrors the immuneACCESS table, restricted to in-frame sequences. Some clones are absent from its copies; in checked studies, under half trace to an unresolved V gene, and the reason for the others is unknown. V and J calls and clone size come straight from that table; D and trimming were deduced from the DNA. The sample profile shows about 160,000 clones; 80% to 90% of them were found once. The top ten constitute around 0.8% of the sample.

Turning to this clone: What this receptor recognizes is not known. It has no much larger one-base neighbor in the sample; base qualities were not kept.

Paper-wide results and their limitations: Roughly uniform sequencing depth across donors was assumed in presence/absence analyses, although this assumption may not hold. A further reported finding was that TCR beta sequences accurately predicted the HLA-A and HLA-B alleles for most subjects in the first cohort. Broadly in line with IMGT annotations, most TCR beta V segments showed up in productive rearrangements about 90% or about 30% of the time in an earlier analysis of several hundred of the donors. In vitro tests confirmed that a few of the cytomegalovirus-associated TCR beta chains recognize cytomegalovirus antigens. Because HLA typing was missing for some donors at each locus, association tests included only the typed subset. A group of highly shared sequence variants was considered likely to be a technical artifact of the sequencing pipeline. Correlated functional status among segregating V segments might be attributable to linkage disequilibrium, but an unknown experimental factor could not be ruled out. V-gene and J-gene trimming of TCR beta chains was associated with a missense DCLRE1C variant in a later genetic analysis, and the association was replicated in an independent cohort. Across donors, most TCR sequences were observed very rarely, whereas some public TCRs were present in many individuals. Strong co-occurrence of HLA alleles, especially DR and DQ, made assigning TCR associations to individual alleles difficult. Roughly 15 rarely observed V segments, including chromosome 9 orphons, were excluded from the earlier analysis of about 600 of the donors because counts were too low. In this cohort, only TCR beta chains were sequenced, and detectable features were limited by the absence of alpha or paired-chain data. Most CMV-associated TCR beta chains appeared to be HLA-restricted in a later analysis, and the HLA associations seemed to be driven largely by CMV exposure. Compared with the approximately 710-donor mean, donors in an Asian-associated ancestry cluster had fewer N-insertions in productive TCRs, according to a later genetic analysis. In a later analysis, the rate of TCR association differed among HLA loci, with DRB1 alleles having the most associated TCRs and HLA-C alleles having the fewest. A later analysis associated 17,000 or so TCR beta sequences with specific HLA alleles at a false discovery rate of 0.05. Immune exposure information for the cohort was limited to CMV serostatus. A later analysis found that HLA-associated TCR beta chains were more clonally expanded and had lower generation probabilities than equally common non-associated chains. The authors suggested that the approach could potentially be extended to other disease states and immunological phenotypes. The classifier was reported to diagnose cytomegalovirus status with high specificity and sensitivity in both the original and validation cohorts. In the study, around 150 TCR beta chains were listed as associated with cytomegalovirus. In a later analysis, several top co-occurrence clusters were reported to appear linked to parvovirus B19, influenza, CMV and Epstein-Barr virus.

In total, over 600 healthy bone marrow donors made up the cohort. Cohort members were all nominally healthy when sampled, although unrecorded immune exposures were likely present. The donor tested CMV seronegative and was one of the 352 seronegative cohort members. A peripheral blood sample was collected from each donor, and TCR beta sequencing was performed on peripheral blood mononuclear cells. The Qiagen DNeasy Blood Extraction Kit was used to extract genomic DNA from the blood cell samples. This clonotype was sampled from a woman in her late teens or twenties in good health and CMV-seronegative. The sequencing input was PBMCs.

The DNA sequence reads TGTGCCAGCAGTCCCCAGGAAACGAACACCGGGGAGCTGTTTTTT. Its protein product is CASSPQETNTGELFF. Here the chain combines TRBV6-6 and TRBJ2-2, with no confidently assigned D gene. Between the V and J ends, shortened by 5 bases and 0 bases respectively, the junction contains 10 bases. The CDR3 runs 15 amino acids, cysteine and phenylalanine included. Only the CDR3 DNA stays, 45 bases, in frame from base 1. Reading the germline V gene (reference sequence) gives CDR1 MNHNY and CDR2 SVGAGI.